Given below is one T cell receptor beta chain in context. What it binds is unknown. 13 Jbeta primers and 60 Vbeta primers were used for the PCR. Clones were read by immunoSEQ multiplex PCR, and TCRdb kept only the in-frame ones, dropping some. The repertoire includes roughly 180,000 clones, roughly 80% of them detected once, and approximately 0.26% sits in the top ten. These data belong to a study of cytomegalovirus exposure and HLA in healthy donors. The study's findings and limits: There was a cluster of highly shared sequence variants that was likely a sequencing artifact.

The TCR sequence derives from a boy between 10 and 17 years old in good health and CMV-seronegative. The specimen was PBMCs.

CDR3 region: CATGSNWGLEQYF. In nucleotides, the CDR3 is TGTGCCACCGGGTCCAATTGGGGCTTAGAGCAGTACTTC. The rearrangement joins TRBV15 to TRBJ2-7; maybe TRBD1 (5 bases). The CDR3 consists of 13 residues. Trimming pared 8 bases from V and 7 bases from J, leaving 18 bases between. CDR1 is LNHNV and CDR2 is YYDKDF in the germline V gene (reference sequence).